This TCR beta chain was sequenced during a study of blood T cell repertoires in COVID-19. Across the study: Some COVID-19 samples were acute and others convalescent; all came from the United States, Italy and Spain.

The ends lost 4 bases at V and 8 bases at J; junction bases unmatched: 2. Germline CDR1 MDHEN, CDR2 SYDVKM. The CDR3 is 13 residues long. This table comes from immunoSEQ multiplex PCR, and its TCRdb copy is limited to in-frame clones, with some not included. The profile shows 220,000 or so clones, around 84% of them singletons. The sequence was collected from a man aged 45 to 65 who had recovered from COVID-19. This chain joins TRBV28 and TRBJ1-6, with 7 bases identical to TRBD1. Sample: peripheral blood. CDR3 residues: CASSSTGYSPLHF. The CDR3 DNA follows: TGTGCCAGCAGTTCGACAGGGTATTCACCCCTCCACTTT.